A single sample is the source of the 20 T cell receptor beta chains below, sequenced in a study of shared clonotypes between healthy human individuals. The naive CD8 subset, CD45RO-negative cells positively selected for CCR7, excluded terminally differentiated effector memory CD45RA+ cells. Profiled with immunoSEQ multiplex PCR; TCRdb holds only in-frame clones, not every one. The sample has around 1.9 million clones, around 93% seen once. Sequencing used naive CD8+ T cells from PBMCs. Receptors originate from a man aged 18 to 30 in good health. Some clones in this sample may be carry-over from other donors' samples.

The J gene is TRBJ1-2, the V gene TRBV20-1, with unresolved D. Germline V lookup: CDR1 DFQATT, CDR2 SNEGSKA (reference sequence). The V and J ends lost 6 bases and 7 bases respectively, with 12 bases between them. There are 11 residues in the CDR3. CDR3 loop: CSAQGFLGYTF. The CDR3 nucleotides are TGCAGTGCCCAAGGTTTTCTTGGCTACACCTTC.

V gene TRBV19 combines with J gene TRBJ1-1; D possibly corresponds to TRBD1 (5 bases). Germline loops: CDR1 LNHDA, CDR2 SQIVND (reference sequence). Trimming took 5 bases from V and 1 from J, leaving 14 bases between them. CDR3 length: 15 residues. CDR3 in amino acids: CASSSRSQGNTEAFF. The CDR3 DNA reads TGTGCCAGTAGTTCAAGATCTCAGGGGAACACTGAAGCTTTCTTT.

The J gene is TRBJ2-5, the V gene TRBV9; tentative D call: TRBD2 (5 bases). Germline loops: CDR1 SGDLS, CDR2 YYNGEE. Trimming took off 6 bases at V and 1 base at J, with 13 bases between the two ends. The CDR3 consists of 14 residues. CDR3 DNA: TGTGCCAGCACCCGGGGATGGAGCCAAGAGACCCAGTACTTC. It translates to CASTRGWSQETQYF.

This clone was seen a single time. V gene TRBV7-9 combines with J gene TRBJ2-1, with D perhaps matching TRBD1 (6 bases). Deletions cut 5 bases from V and 9 bases from J, with 17 bases between. CDR3 length equals 14 residues. Germline assignment: CDR1 SEHNR and CDR2 FQNEAQ (reference sequence). The CDR3 nucleotides read TGTGCCAGCAGCGCGCCGGGACAAGGGATTGAGCAGTTCTTC. This codes for CASSAPGQGIEQFF.

J is TRBJ2-3 and V is TRBV27; unclear D gene. Trimming cost V 6 bases and J 2 bases, with 3 bases left between them. From germline, CDR1 is MNHEY and CDR2 SMNVEV (reference sequence). This CDR3 comprises 11 residues. CDR3 amino acids: CASRDTDTQYF. The CDR3 DNA sequence: TGTGCCAGCAGGGACACAGATACGCAGTATTTT.

The chain is built from TRBV10-3 and TRBJ2-1; 11 bases are a match to TRBD2. Germline V CDR1 and CDR2: ENHRY, SYGVKD. The CDR3 is made up of 16 amino acids. With 10 bases clipped from V and 1 base from J, the junction kept 9 bases outside the gene matches. The chain's CDR3 is CATETPSGRSYNEQFF. The CDR3 DNA is TGTGCCACCGAAACCCCTAGCGGGAGGTCCTACAATGAGCAGTTCTTC.

The V and J genes are TRBV15 and TRBJ2-5; no clear D. Trimming stripped 3 bases from V and 2 bases from J, with 7 bases between. Germline V gene data show CDR1 as LNHNV and CDR2 as YYDKDF (reference sequence). This CDR3 contains 13 residues. CDR3 sequence reads: CATSSTAQETQYF. In nucleotides, the CDR3 is TGTGCCACCAGCAGCACAGCGCAAGAGACCCAGTACTTC.

The chain is built from TRBV6-5 and TRBJ2-5, with unresolved D. Germline V gives CDR1 MNHEY, CDR2 SVGAGI. The V gene lost 6 bases and the J gene lost 4 bases, with 6 bases spanning the gap. The CDR3 is made up of 11 amino acids. CDR3 in DNA: TGTGCCAGCAGCCAAGGAGAGACCCAGTACTTC. This codes for CASSQGETQYF.

The chain has TRBV7-9 and TRBJ2-7, with a tentative D call TRBD1 (6 bases). V lost 5 bases and J 0 bases, leaving 11 bases between the germline ends. CDR1 SEHNR and CDR2 FQNEAQ come from the germline V gene (reference sequence). This CDR3 is 14 amino acids long. CDR3 nucleotide sequence: TGTGCCAGCAGCCGAGACAGGAACTCCTACGAGCAGTACTTC. Protein product: CASSRDRNSYEQYF. The entire variable domain, with the rest obtained from reference TRBV7-9 and TRBJ2-7, is as follows: DTGVSQNPRHKITKRGQNVTFRCDPISEHNRLYWYRQTLGQGPEFLTYFQNEAQLEKSRLLSDRFSAERPKGSFSTLEIQRTEQGDSAMYLCASSRDRNSYEQYFGPGTRLTVT.

The chain links TRBV10-1 to TRBJ2-5; no clear D gene. Between the trimmed V and J ends, which lost 3 bases and 1 base, there was a span of 9 bases. CDR3 length: 14 amino acids. CDR1 is WNHNN, CDR2 SYGVQD, per germline (reference sequence). The CDR3 loop reads CASSDPSAQETQYF. CDR3 sequence (DNA): TGCGCCAGCAGTGACCCCTCGGCCCAAGAGACCCAGTACTTC.

The J gene is TRBJ1-1, the V gene TRBV7-2; the match to TRBD1 covers 8 bases. This CDR3 has 16 residues. Germline V gene lookup returns CDR1 SGHTA and CDR2 FQGNSA. V shed 5 bases and J 1 base; nucleotides not matched to a gene: 9. CDR3 bases: TGTGCCAGCAGCCTAGGGACAGGCGGGCCGAACACTGAAGCTTTCTTT. This encodes CASSLGTGGPNTEAFF. The entire variable domain, with the rest obtained from reference TRBV7-2 and TRBJ1-1, is as follows: GAGVSQSPSNKVTEKGKDVELRCDPISGHTALYWYRQSLGQGLEFLIYFQGNSAPDKSGLPSDRFSAERTGGSVSTLTIQRTQQEDSAVYLCASSLGTGGPNTEAFFGQGTRLTVV.

This sequence joins TRBV19 and TRBJ2-1, with TRBD2 matching over 9 bases. The CDR3 contains 18 residues. V lost 0 bases to trimming and J lost 3 bases; unmatched junction nucleotides: 9. Germline values: CDR1 LNHDA, CDR2 SQIVND (reference sequence). CDR3 region: CASSIDWGSGSDYNEQFF. CDR3 nucleotides: TGTGCCAGTAGTATAGATTGGGGTAGCGGGAGCGACTACAATGAGCAGTTCTTC.

The CDR3 here is CASSLIAGGPKDTQYF. In DNA form, the CDR3 reads TGCGCCAGCAGCTTGATAGCGGGAGGGCCTAAAGATACGCAGTATTTT. The V and J genes are TRBV5-1 and TRBJ2-3; 11 bases are shared with TRBD2. Losses at the gene ends were 1 base for V and 5 bases for J; bases not matched to a gene: 6. The CDR3 loop spans 16 amino acids. Germline lookup yields CDR1 SGHRS and CDR2 YFSETQ.

The chain recombines TRBV5-1 with TRBJ2-1; 7 positions agree with TRBD1. The CDR3 totals 16 residues. Germline CDR1 SGHRS, CDR2 YFSETQ. The ends lost 4 bases at V and 2 bases at J; junction bases unmatched: 9. The CDR3 protein is CASSATGPSAYNEQFF. CDR3 nucleotides: TGCGCCAGCAGCGCGACAGGGCCGAGCGCCTACAATGAGCAGTTCTTC. The variable domain in full, completed from reference TRBV5-1 and TRBJ2-1, reads KAGVTQTPRYLIKTRGQQVTLSCSPISGHRSVSWYQQTPGQGLQFLFEYFSETQRNKGNFPGRFSGRQFSNSRSEMNVSTLELGDSALYLCASSATGPSAYNEQFFGPGTRLTVL.

The chain links TRBV20-1 to TRBJ2-7; tentative D call: TRBD1 (6 bases). Germline assignment: CDR1 DFQATT and CDR2 SNEGSKA (reference sequence). V was cut by 5 bases and J by 4 bases, with 9 bases left in between. The CDR3 totals 11 residues. The CDR3 loop reads CSAGDIYEQYF. The CDR3 nucleotides are TGCAGTGCTGGGGACATATACGAGCAGTACTTC.

The V and J genes are TRBV28 and TRBJ2-7; 9 bases map to TRBD1. V shed 11 bases and J 4 bases; nucleotides not matched to a gene: 18. The CDR3 sequence is 16 residues long. CDR1 is MDHEN, CDR2 SYDVKM, per germline. The CDR3 protein is CAARGQGSRNFYEQYF. The CDR3 DNA is TGTGCCGCCCGGGGACAGGGTAGTCGGAATTTTTACGAGCAGTACTTC.

The V call is TRBV7-9, the J call TRBJ2-4; D unclear. The CDR3 extends over 13 amino acids. V was cut by 0 bases and J by 5 bases, with 5 bases left in between. The germline gives CDR1 SEHNR, CDR2 FQNEAQ (reference sequence). The DNA of the CDR3 is TGTGCCAGCAGCTTAGCATGGGAAAACATTCAGTACTTC. Amino acid sequence: CASSLAWENIQYF.

The chain carries TRBV28 and TRBJ2-2; D remains ambiguous. Trimming took off 3 bases at V and 7 bases at J, with 15 bases between the two ends. CDR1 is MDHEN and CDR2 is SYDVKM in the germline V gene. CDR3 length: 15 amino acids. DNA of the CDR3: TGTGCCAGCAGTTTCGCGAAGAAGGCCTACGGGGAGCTGTTTTTT. The encoded protein is CASSFAKKAYGELFF.

A word on this clone: Other DNA sequences within the sample encode an identical CDR3. The chain links TRBV28 to TRBJ1-1; no clear D. V lost 3 bases, J lost 4 bases, and 6 bases lay in between. Germline CDR1 reads MDHEN; CDR2 reads SYDVKM. The CDR3 has 12 amino acids. The CDR3 reads CASSLSPTEAFF. CDR3 nucleotides: TGTGCCAGCAGTTTGAGCCCCACTGAAGCTTTCTTT.

V usage is TRBV19 and J usage is TRBJ2-2; D perhaps matches TRBD2 (5 bases). The CDR3 has 16 amino acids. Germline lookup yields CDR1 LNHDA and CDR2 SQIVND (reference sequence). Trimming pared 1 base from V and 7 bases from J, leaving 16 bases between. The CDR3 spells CASSIAGRASFGELFF. The CDR3 DNA follows: TGTGCCAGTAGTATAGCAGGAAGGGCTAGCTTCGGGGAGCTGTTTTTT. Looking up the rest from reference TRBV19 and TRBJ2-2 gives the full variable domain: DGGITQSPKYLFRKEGQNVTLSCEQNLNHDAMYWYRQDPGQGLRLIYYSQIVNDFQKGDIAEGYSVSREKKESFPLTVTSAQKNPTAFYLCASSIAGRASFGELFFGEGSRLTVL.